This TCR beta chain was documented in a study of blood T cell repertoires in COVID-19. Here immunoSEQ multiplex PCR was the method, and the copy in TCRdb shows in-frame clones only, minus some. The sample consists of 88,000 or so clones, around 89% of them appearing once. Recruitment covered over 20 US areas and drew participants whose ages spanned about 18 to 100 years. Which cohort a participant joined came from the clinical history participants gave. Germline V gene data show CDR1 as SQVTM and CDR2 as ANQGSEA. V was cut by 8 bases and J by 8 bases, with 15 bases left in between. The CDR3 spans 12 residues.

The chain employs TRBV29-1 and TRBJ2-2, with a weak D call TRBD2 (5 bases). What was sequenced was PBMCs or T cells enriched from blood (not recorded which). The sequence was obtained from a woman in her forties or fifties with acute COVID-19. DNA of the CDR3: TGCAGCTCCCCCGACTATAAGGGGGAGCTGTTTTTT. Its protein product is CSSPDYKGELFF.